This T cell receptor beta chain was observed in a study of T cell responses to AZD1222 COVID-19 vaccine. Study-wide points: Repertoires were obtained only post-peak T cell response. Among vaccine-associated CD4 TCRs, coverage spanned spike, with dominance at 160-218 and 743-854. Clonal diversity may have been underestimated, and the donors were mostly white British, with more females than males.

In regard to this clone: Its antigen remains unidentified.

The CDR3 is 13 residues long. Deletions cut 5 bases from V and 4 bases from J, with 11 bases between. Germline V lookup: CDR1 SEHNR, CDR2 FQNEAQ (reference sequence). The table came from immunoSEQ multiplex PCR; TCRdb's copy has only in-frame clones and leaves some out. The table lists 150,000 or so clones, 80% to 90% of them singletons. The chain uses TRBV7-9 and TRBJ1-2; D gene uncertain. Sequencing was performed on peripheral blood, taken on day 0 of AZD1222 vaccination. This sequence was found in an adult in good health. The CDR3 here is CASSLSVSYGYTF. CDR3 bases: TGTGCCAGCAGCCTCAGCGTGAGCTATGGCTACACCTTC.